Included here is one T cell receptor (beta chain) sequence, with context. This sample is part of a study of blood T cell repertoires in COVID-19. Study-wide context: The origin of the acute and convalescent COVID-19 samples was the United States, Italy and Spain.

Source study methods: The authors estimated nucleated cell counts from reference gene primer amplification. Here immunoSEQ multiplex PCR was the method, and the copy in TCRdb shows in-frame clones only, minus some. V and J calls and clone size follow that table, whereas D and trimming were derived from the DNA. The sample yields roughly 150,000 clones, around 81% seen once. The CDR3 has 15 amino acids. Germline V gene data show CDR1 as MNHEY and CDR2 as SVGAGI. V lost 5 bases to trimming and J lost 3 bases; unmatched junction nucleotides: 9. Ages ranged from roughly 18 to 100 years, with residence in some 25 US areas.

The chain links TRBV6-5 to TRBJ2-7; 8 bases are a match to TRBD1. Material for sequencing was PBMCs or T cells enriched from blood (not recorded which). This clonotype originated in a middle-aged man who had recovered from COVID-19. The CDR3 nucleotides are TGTGCCAGCAGTACTACGGGACAGGTAAACTACGAGCAGTACTTC. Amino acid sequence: CASSTTGQVNYEQYF.